This record covers a single T cell receptor (beta chain). Under the authors' procedure: For nucleated cells, counts were estimated from reference gene primer amplification. Generated by immunoSEQ multiplex PCR, the TCRdb table keeps only in-frame clones and is missing some. Clonal size and the V and J genes are those of that table, whereas D and trimming came from the DNA. The sample shows about 300,000 clones, approximately 90% of them seen only once. The entry originates in a study of blood T cell repertoires in COVID-19. About the study: Sites across the United States, Italy and Spain contributed samples from acute and convalescent COVID-19. In each case, the material was cDNA or gDNA derived from T cells, B-cell-depleted T cells, or PBMCs.

Trimming shortened V by 3 bases and J by 7 bases, and 8 bases separated the two germline ends. The CDR3 sequence is 12 residues long. Germline lookup yields CDR1 KGHDR and CDR2 SFDVKD. This clonotype was obtained from a woman aged 25 to 45 who had recovered from COVID-19. Sequenced: peripheral blood. The chain recombines TRBV24-1 with TRBJ1-2; D is uncertain. The CDR3 nucleotides read TGTGCCACCAGTGATGGTCGGGGTGGCTACACCTTC. Amino acids: CATSDGRGGYTF.